This T cell receptor beta chain was identified during a study of vaccination and CD4 T cells after COVID-19. Treatment noted: roughly ten-day PBMC culture with coronavirus spike peptide pools or control peptides (ViraFEST assay). This clonotype was detected a few times. Its antigen is still unknown. The Oncomine TCR Beta short-read assay was applied to DNA of cultured CD4+ T cells. TCRdb passed the PCR reads through MiXCR, listing each CDR3 protein once. The sample lists about 20,000 distinct CDR3 sequences, under 30% seen once, with approximately 15% in the top ten. The specimen sequenced was cultured CD4+ T cells from blood. The origin of this receptor is a human donor with COVID-19.

CDR3 nucleotides: TGTGCCAGCTCACCACTCCTCTGGGGCGTCGAGCAGTACTTC. It translates to CASSPLLWGVEQYF. The rearrangement joins TRBV18 to TRBJ2-7; D might be TRBD1 (5 bases). Germline CDR1 is KGHSH and CDR2 is LQKENI. The CDR3 contains 14 residues. V was pared by 1 base and J by 6 bases, with 13 bases between. The variable domain in full, with the rest retrieved from reference TRBV18 and TRBJ2-7, is NAGVMQNPRHLVRRRGQEARLRCSPMKGHSHVYWYRQLPEEGLKFMVYLQKENIIDESGMPKERFSAEFPKEGPSILRIQQVVRGDSAAYFCASSPLLWGVEQYFGPGTRLTVT.